These 21 T cell receptor beta chains were sequenced from one sample in a study of Graves' ophthalmopathy and Graves' hyperthyroidism. Amplified TCR beta CDR3 regions were obtained using RNA transcripts as template. Amplification began with first-round RT-PCR using HTBI primers, then second-round multiplex PCR was performed. TCRdb reprocessed the multiplex PCR reads with MiXCR, giving one entry per CDR3 protein. The sample yields almost 750,000 distinct CDR3 sequences, approximately 40% seen once. The sequenced material came from peripheral blood. The receptors come from an adult man with Graves' ophthalmopathy.

This clonotype was seen many times. The chain couples TRBV6-5 to TRBJ1-6; 8 positions agree with TRBD1. Germline CDR1 is MNHEY and CDR2 is SVGAGI. The CDR3 covers 14 residues. V was clipped by 6 bases and J by 9 bases; unmatched bases: 7. CDR3 sequence: CASRRDRFSSPLHF. As DNA, the CDR3 is TGTGCCAGCAGGCGGGACAGGTTTAGTTCACCCCTCCACTTT.

J is TRBJ1-6 and V is TRBV24-1, with 10 bases identical to TRBD1. CDR1 and CDR2 (germline): KGHDR, SFDVKD. This CDR3 is 12 amino acids long. CDR3 protein: CAPGTGDSPLHF. DNA of the CDR3: TGTGCTCCCGGGACAGGGGATTCACCCCTCCACTTT.

The chain recombines TRBV15 with TRBJ1-4, with 8 bases lining up with TRBD1. Unmatched junction bases numbered 3, after V lost 3 bases and J lost 9 bases. CDR3 size: 13 residues. Germline V gene lookup returns CDR1 LNHNV and CDR2 YYDKDF (reference sequence). The CDR3, as DNA: TGTGCCACCAGCAGGGACAGGGAGAAAAAACTGTTTTTT. This gives the protein CATSRDREKKLFF. Filled out from reference TRBV15 and TRBJ1-4, the complete variable domain reads DAMVIQNPRYQVTQFGKPVTLSCSQTLNHNVMYWYQQKSSQAPKLLFHYYDKDFNNEADTPDNFQSRRPNTSFCFLDIRSPGLGDTAMYLCATSRDREKKLFFGSGTQLSVL.

In its sample, this clonotype was seen a few times. The chain joins TRBV18 to TRBJ1-2, with 7 bases lining up with TRBD1. Germline V gene data show CDR1 as KGHSH and CDR2 as LQKENI. Losses at the gene ends were 4 bases for V and 2 bases for J; bases not matched to a gene: 7. This CDR3 is 15 amino acids long. CDR3 in amino acids: CASSQTGTENYGYTF. In DNA, the CDR3 is TGTGCCAGCTCACAGACCGGGACAGAGAACTATGGCTACACCTTC.

This clonotype was detected only once. The chain has TRBV7-9 and TRBJ1-2, with D hard to call. Per germline, CDR1 SEHNR and CDR2 FQNEAQ (reference sequence). There are 13 residues in the CDR3. The ends were cut back, 8 bases at V and 3 bases at J, with 13 bases in the middle. CDR3 sequence reads: CASSEGAYYGYTF. In nucleotides, the CDR3 is TGTGCCAGCTCGGAGGGCGCTTACTATGGCTACACCTTC.

As concerns this clonotype: Since a much larger clone is just one base distant, this may be a read error. V is TRBV20-1 and J is TRBJ2-7, with a tentative D call TRBD2 (5 bases). Per the germline V gene, CDR1 is DFQATT and CDR2 is SNEGSKA (reference sequence). This CDR3 spans 13 amino acids. For the CDR3, the DNA is TGCGGTGCTAGAGATTCTGCGGGTCTGGAGCAGTACTTC. Its translation: CGARDSAGLEQYF.

The sample holds a few counts of this clonotype. The chain uses TRBV29-1 and TRBJ1-2; 7 positions match TRBD1. The CDR3 length is 11 residues. The germline V gene has CDR1 SQVTM and CDR2 ANQGSEA. J was trimmed by 7 bases and V by 3 bases; bases with no gene match: 2. The CDR3 region has the DNA TGCAGCGTTGATCGACAGGGTGGCTACACCTTC. Amino acids: CSVDRQGGYTF.

The V gene is TRBV12-3 or TRBV12-4, the J gene TRBJ1-1, with a tentative D call TRBD1 (5 bases). V gave up 6 bases and J gave up 3 bases, with 14 bases separating them. This CDR3 comprises 14 residues. The CDR3 DNA reads TGTGCCAGCAGGGGGGATGGGGAGTACACTGAAGCTTTCTTT. It translates to CASRGDGEYTEAFF.

This rearrangement joins TRBV7-9 to TRBJ1-5; 7 nucleotides line up with TRBD1. The germline V gene encodes CDR1 SEHNR and CDR2 FQNEAQ (reference sequence). The CDR3 is 12 residues long. V lost 4 bases, J lost 14 bases, and 8 bases stayed unmatched. The CDR3 sequence is CASSWGQFYEHF. The CDR3 DNA reads TGTGCCAGCAGCTGGGGACAGTTCTACGAGCATTTT.

This clonotype was seen only once. The CDR3 does not end in the conserved phenylalanine or tryptophan, so this is likely a read error. No DNA is shown, since the ends of the CDR3 on it are uncertain; the CDR3 is the one TCRdb lists. This chain joins TRBV10-3 and TRBJ2-6; TRBD1, the table's D call, was not compared with the DNA. The CDR3 numbers 10 amino acids, ends counted. Germline loops: CDR1 ENHRY, CDR2 SYGVKD. The CDR3 reads CAISEGGQGV.

As concerns this clonotype: This could be a read error, since a much larger clone is one nucleotide away. The gene calls are TRBV7-6 and TRBJ2-7, with no clear D. Germline loops: CDR1 SGHVS, CDR2 FNYEAQ. V was trimmed by 3 bases and J by 7 bases, leaving 13 bases between them. The CDR3 is 13 residues long. The CDR3 region is CASSLSQINEQYF. The CDR3, as DNA: TGTGCCAGCAGCTTGTCCCAGATCAATGAGCAGTACTTC.

The CDR3 sequence is CASSVGTGPGSPLHF. The DNA for the CDR3 is TGTGCCAGCAGTGTAGGGACAGGGCCCGGGTCACCCCTCCACTTT. This chain uses TRBV25-1 with TRBJ1-6, with 9 bases that match TRBD1. The junction had 8 bases not matched to a gene; V was cut back by 4 bases and J by 10 bases. The CDR3 is 15 residues long. Germline V gives CDR1 MGHDK, CDR2 SYGVNS.

This sequence joins TRBV5-1 and TRBJ2-2; 7 bases map to TRBD2. The CDR3 is 15 amino acids. V lost 4 bases to trimming and J lost 5 bases; unmatched junction nucleotides: 8. The germline V gene has CDR1 SGHRS and CDR2 YFSETQ. The CDR3 DNA follows: TGCGCCAGCAGCCTAGGGGCGGGAGTAACCGGGGAGCTGTTTTTT. This translates into CASSLGAGVTGELFF. Full variable domain (rest looked up from reference TRBV5-1 and TRBJ2-2): KAGVTQTPRYLIKTRGQQVTLSCSPISGHRSVSWYQQTPGQGLQFLFEYFSETQRNKGNFPGRFSGRQFSNSRSEMNVSTLELGDSALYLCASSLGAGVTGELFFGEGSRLTVL.

At least ten counts were recorded for this clonotype. The genes are TRBV9 and TRBJ1-4; the D gene is possibly TRBD1 (5 bases). The V and J ends lost 5 bases and 12 bases respectively, with 11 bases between them. This CDR3 spans 11 amino acids. Germline V CDR1 and CDR2: SGDLS, YYNGEE. Here the CDR3 reads CASSAGGQLFF. The CDR3 region has the DNA TGTGCCAGCAGTGCGGGGGGACAACTGTTTTTT.

In this sample, this clonotype turned up once. V and J are TRBV2 and TRBJ1-6, with 7 bases that match TRBD1. V gave up 3 bases and J gave up 10 bases; unmatched junction bases: 6. This CDR3 region has 14 residues. Per germline, CDR1 SNHLY and CDR2 FYNNEI. CDR3 protein: CASSEGQPVSPLHF. CDR3 nucleotides: TGTGCCAGCAGTGAGGGACAGCCGGTGTCACCCCTCCACTTT.

This clonotype was detected ten times or more. The chain recombines TRBV7-9 with TRBJ1-2; possibly TRBD1 for D (5 bases). Germline CDR1 and CDR2: SEHNR and FQNEAQ (reference sequence). V gave up 4 bases and J gave up 0 bases, with 12 bases separating them. The CDR3 has 15 amino acids. The CDR3 is CASSSGGGANYGYTF. Here the CDR3 DNA reads TGTGCCAGCAGCTCCGGGGGGGGAGCTAACTATGGCTACACCTTC.

Remarks on this clonotype: A much more abundant neighbour one base away suggests this may be a read error. CDR3 DNA sequence: TGTGCCATCAGACCACTAGCAGACTGCGAGCAGTACTTC. It yields the protein CAIRPLADCEQYF. The chain recombines TRBV10-3 with TRBJ2-7, with D possibly matching TRBD2 (6 bases). The V gene lost 6 bases and the J gene lost 6 bases, with 15 bases spanning the gap. This CDR3 spans 13 amino acids. Germline V gene sequence: CDR1 ENHRY, CDR2 SYGVKD.

In this sample, this clonotype turned up a few times. J is TRBJ2-5 and V is TRBV12-3 or TRBV12-4; 9 nucleotides align to TRBD1. The CDR3 has 13 residues. V dropped 4 bases and J dropped 10; count of bases not matched to a gene: 7. CDR3 in amino acids: CASSSGQGRGQYF. In DNA form, the CDR3 reads TGTGCCAGCAGTTCGGGACAGGGAAGAGGCCAGTACTTC.

The table lists this clonotype with many counts. The chain carries TRBV24-1 and TRBJ1-5; TRBD1 agrees at 7 bases. The germline gives CDR1 KGHDR, CDR2 SFDVKD. The CDR3 totals 15 residues. The trim removed 3 bases at V and 8 bases at J, leaving 9 bases unmatched. The DNA for the CDR3 is TGTGCCACCAGTGATGGCCGACAGGGTTTGGAGCCCCAGCATTTT. Encoded protein: CATSDGRQGLEPQHF.

As regards this clonotype: An end of the junction does not agree with germline; a read error may underlie this. This chain connects TRBV7-2 to TRBJ1-2; a weak D match, TRBD1 (5 bases). The CDR3 has 15 amino acids. Germline values: CDR1 SGHTA, CDR2 FQGNSA. The CDR3 here is CASSQDPAGNYGYTF. The CDR3 coding sequence is TGCGCCAGCAGCCAAGATCCGGCAGGGAACTATGGCTACACCTTC. The full variable domain, rest sourced from reference TRBV7-2 and TRBJ1-2, is GAGVSQSPSNKVTEKGKDVELRCDPISGHTALYWYRQSLGQGLEFLIYFQGNSAPDKSGLPSDRFSAERTGGSVSTLTIQRTQQEDSAVYLCASSQDPAGNYGYTFGSGTRLTVV.

The chain links TRBV7-3 to TRBJ1-1, with TRBD1 matching 7 bases. The CDR3 has 14 residues. CDR1 and CDR2 from the germline V gene are SGHTA and FQGTGA. CDR3 in DNA: TGTGCTAGAGCCTCGACAGGGCGGAACACTGAAGCTTTCTTT. Translated: CARASTGRNTEAFF. Filled out from reference TRBV7-3 and TRBJ1-1, the complete variable domain reads GAGVSQTPSNKVTEKGKYVELRCDPISGHTALYWYRQSLGQGPEFLIYFQGTGAADDSGLPNDRFFAVRPEGSVSTLKIQRTERGDSAVYLCARASTGRNTEAFFGQGTRLTVV.